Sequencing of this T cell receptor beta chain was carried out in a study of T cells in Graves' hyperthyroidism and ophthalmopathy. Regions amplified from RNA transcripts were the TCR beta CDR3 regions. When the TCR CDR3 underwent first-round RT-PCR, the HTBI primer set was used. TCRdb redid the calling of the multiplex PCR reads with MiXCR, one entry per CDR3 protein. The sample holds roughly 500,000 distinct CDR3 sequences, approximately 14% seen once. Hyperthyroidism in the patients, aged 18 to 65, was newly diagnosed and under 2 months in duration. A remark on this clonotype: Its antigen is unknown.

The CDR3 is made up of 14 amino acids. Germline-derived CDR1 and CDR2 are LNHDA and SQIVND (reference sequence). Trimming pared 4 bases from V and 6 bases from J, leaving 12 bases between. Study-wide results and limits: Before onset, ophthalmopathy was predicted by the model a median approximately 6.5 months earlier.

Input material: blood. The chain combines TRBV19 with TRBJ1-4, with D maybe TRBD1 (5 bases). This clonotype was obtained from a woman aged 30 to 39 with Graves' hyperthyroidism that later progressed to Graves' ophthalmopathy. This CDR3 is CASSTGTNHEKLFF. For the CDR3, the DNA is TGTGCCAGTAGTACCGGGACGAATCATGAAAAACTGTTTTTT.